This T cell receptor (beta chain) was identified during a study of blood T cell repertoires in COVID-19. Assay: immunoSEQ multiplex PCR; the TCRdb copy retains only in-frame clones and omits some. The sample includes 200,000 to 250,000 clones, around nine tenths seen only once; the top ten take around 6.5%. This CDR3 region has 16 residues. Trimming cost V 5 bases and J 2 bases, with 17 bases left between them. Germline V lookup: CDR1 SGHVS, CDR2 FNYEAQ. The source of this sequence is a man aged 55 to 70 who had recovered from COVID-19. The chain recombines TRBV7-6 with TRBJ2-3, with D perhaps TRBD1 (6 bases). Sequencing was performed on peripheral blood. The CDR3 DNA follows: TGTGCCAGCAGCGCCGTGCCAGGGGCGGACACAGATACGCAGTATTTT. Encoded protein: CASSAVPGADTDTQYF.